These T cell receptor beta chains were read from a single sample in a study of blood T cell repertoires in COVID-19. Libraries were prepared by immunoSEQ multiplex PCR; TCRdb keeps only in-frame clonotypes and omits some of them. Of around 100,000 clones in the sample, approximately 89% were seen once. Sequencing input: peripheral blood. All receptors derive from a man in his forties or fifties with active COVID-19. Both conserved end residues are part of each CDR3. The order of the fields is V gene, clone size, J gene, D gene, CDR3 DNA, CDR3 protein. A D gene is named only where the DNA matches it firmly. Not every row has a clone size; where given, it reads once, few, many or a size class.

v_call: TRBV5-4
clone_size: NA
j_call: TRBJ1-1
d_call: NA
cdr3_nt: TGTGCCAGCAGATTGGACAGCGGGGCGAACACTGAAGCTTTCTTT
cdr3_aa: CASRLDSGANTEAFF

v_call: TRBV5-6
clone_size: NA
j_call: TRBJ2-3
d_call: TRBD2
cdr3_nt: TGTGCCAGCAGCCCTGACGAGCGGGGGGGCCGGGATACGCAGTATTTT
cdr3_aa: CASSPDERGGRDTQYF

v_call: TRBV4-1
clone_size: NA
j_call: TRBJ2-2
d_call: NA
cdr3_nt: TGCGCCAGCAGCCAAGGCTGGCTCCGGAGGGACACCGGGGAGCTGTTTTTT
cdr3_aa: CASSQGWLRRDTGELFF

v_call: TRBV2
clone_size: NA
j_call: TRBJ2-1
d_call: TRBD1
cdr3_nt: TGTGCCAGCATCGCAGGGGGCTCCTACAATGAGCAGTTCTTC
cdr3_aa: CASIAGGSYNEQFF

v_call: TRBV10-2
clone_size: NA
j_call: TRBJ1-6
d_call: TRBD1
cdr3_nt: TGCGCCAGCAGTGAGCGGGACAGGGTGAATTCACCCCTCCACTTT
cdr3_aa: CASSERDRVNSPLHF

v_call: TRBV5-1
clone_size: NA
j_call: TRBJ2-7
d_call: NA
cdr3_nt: TGCGCCAGCAGCCCGGACGGGACACAGTTTCGGGAGCAGTACTTC
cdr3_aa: CASSPDGTQFREQYF

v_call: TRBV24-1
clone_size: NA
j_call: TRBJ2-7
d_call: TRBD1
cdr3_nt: TGTGCCACCTGGTCGGGACAGGGGGCGCCTTACGAGCAGTACTTC
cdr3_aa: CATWSGQGAPYEQYF

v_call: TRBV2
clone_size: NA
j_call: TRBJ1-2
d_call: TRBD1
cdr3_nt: TGTGCCAGCAGTTCACTCGAAGGGACAGCCTATGGCTACACCTTC
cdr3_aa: CASSSLEGTAYGYTF

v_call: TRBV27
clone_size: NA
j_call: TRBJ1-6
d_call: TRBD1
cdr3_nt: TGTGCCAGCAGTCCGGGACAGGGAATAAGCTCCTATAATTCACCCCTCCACTTT
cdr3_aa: CASSPGQGISSYNSPLHF

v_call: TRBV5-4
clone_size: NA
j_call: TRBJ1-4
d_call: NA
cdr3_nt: TGTGCCAGCAGCTTGTACACACAGGGTGAAAAACTGTTTTTT
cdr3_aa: CASSLYTQGEKLFF

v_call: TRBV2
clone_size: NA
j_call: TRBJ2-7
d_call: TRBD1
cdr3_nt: TGTGCCAGCAGTAAAGGACAGGGGACCTACGAGCAGTACTTC
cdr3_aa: CASSKGQGTYEQYF

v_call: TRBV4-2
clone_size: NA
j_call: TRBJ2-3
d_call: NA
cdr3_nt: TGTGCCAGCAGCCAAGGGACTTCACATTCAGATACGCAGTATTTT
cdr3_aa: CASSQGTSHSDTQYF

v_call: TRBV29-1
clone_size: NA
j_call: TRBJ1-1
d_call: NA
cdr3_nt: TGCAGCGACTTATCGGGGGTCCGCACTGAAGCTTTCTTT
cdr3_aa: CSDLSGVRTEAFF

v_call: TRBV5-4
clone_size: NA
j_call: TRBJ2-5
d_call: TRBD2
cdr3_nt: TGTGCCAGCAGCTCCCGGACTAGCGGGAGGATCCAAGAGACCCAGTACTTC
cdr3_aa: CASSSRTSGRIQETQYF

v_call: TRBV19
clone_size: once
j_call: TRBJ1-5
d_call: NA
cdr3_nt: TGTGCCAGTAGTATCTGGTCAGGGGAGTTCAATCAGCCCCAGCATTTT
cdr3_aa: CASSIWSGEFNQPQHF

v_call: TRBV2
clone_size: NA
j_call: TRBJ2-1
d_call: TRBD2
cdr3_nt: TGTGCCAGCAGGGGGACTAGCGGGAGCCTCTTCGATGAGCAGTTCTTC
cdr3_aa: CASRGTSGSLFDEQFF

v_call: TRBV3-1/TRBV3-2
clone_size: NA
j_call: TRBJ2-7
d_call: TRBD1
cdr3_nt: TGTGCCAGCAGCCAAGATTGGGACAGGGGCGGCCGGGCGACGGACGAGCAGTACTTC
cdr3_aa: CASSQDWDRGGRATDEQYF

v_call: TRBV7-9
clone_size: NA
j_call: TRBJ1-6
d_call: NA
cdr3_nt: TGTGCCACCCGGAGCTCCTATAATTCACCCCTCCACTTT
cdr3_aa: CATRSSYNSPLHF

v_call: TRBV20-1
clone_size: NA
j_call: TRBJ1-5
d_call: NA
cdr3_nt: TGCAGTGCTAGTACATCAAATCAGCCCCAGCATTTT
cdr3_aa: CSASTSNQPQHF

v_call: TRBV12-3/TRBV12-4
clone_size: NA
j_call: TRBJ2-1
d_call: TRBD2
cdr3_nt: TGTGCCAGCAGTTTAAGCGGGGGCGTTGAGCAGTTCTTC
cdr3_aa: CASSLSGGVEQFF

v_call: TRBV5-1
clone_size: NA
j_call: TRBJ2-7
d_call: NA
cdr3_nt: TGCGCCAGCAGCTTAAGGCCGGGAAGTTCCTACGAGCAGTACTTC
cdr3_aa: CASSLRPGSSYEQYF

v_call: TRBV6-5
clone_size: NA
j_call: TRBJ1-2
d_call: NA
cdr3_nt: TGTGCCAGCGGACCCAGTGCCAGGGGCAGGGATGGCTACACCTTC
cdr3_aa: CASGPSARGRDGYTF

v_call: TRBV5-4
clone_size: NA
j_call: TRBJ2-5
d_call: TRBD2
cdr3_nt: TGTGCCAGCAGCTTGATAATGAGCTTCGGGACTAGCGGACAGCAAGAGACCCAGTACTTC
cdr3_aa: CASSLIMSFGTSGQQETQYF

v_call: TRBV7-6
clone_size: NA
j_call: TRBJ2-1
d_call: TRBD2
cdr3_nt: TGTGCCAGCAGCGAAGACAGGGTAGTAACTAGCGGGAGTATTGAGCAGTTCTTC
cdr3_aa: CASSEDRVVTSGSIEQFF

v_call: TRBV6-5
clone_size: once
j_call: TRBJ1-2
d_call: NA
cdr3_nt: TGTGCCAGCAGGGCAGGGTCACCCTATGGCTACACCTTC
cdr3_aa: CASRAGSPYGYTF

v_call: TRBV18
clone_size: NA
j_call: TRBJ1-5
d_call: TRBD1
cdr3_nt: TGTGCCAGCTCACCCCCGGGACAGGGGGATCAGCCCCAGCATTTT
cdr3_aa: CASSPPGQGDQPQHF

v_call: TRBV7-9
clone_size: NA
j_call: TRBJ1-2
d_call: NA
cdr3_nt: TGTGCCAGCAGCTTCAATCAACAGAACGTCATCTACACCTTC
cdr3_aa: CASSFNQQNVIYTF